A selection of T cell receptor beta chains follows, all from one sample in a study of cytomegalovirus exposure and HLA in healthy donors. Using immunoSEQ multiplex PCR, the repertoire was profiled, and TCRdb retains in-frame clones only, with some absent. Seen here are under 150,000 clones, around 86% observed once, and the top ten hold around 10%. The sample consisted of PBMCs. The receptors come from a man between 18 and 29 years old in good health and CMV-seropositive. CDR3s include the opening cysteine and the closing phenylalanine or tryptophan. The D gene is left open where the match is weak. The listing skips clone size in some rows; elsewhere it reads once, few, many or a size class.

j_call | clone_size | d_call | v_call | cdr3_aa | cdr3_nt
TRBJ2-1 | . | TRBD2 | TRBV7-6 | CASSPGLAGGPVNEQFF | TGTGCCAGCAGCCCGGGACTAGCGGGAGGGCCCGTTAATGAGCAGTTCTTC
TRBJ2-7 | . | TRBD1 | TRBV29-1 | CSVELRDRGYEQYF | TGCAGCGTTGAATTGAGGGACAGGGGGTACGAGCAGTACTTC
TRBJ2-7 | . | . | TRBV5-1 | CASSWPGSLEQYF | TGCGCCAGCAGCTGGCCGGGGTCCTTGGAGCAGTACTTC
TRBJ1-5 | . | . | TRBV5-4 | CASSVQGPDQPQHF | TGTGCCAGCAGCGTACAGGGCCCTGATCAGCCCCAGCATTTT
TRBJ1-2 | . | TRBD1 | TRBV6-5 | CASSLGTGSYGYTF | TGTGCCAGCAGTTTGGGGACAGGGAGCTATGGCTACACCTTC
TRBJ1-2 | . | TRBD1 | TRBV5-4 | CASSLESLGTGTNYGYTF | TGTGCCAGCAGCTTGGAAAGTTTGGGGACAGGGACTAACTATGGCTACACCTTC
TRBJ2-7 | . | . | TRBV30 | CAWSVGSGSYEQYF | TGTGCCTGGAGTGTGGGTAGCGGCTCCTACGAGCAGTACTTC
TRBJ1-3 | few | . | TRBV9 | CASSVDPLAGNTIYF | TGTGCCAGCAGCGTAGATCCTCTCGCTGGAAACACCATATATTTT
TRBJ1-2 | once | TRBD1 | TRBV6-5 | CASSPTGTGIYGYTF | TGTGCCAGCAGCCCAACCGGGACAGGGATCTATGGCTACACCTTC
TRBJ1-3 | . | . | TRBV5-4 | CASSVGGYSGNTIYF | TGTGCCAGCAGCGTGGGAGGGTACTCTGGAAACACCATATATTTT
TRBJ2-3 | . | . | TRBV6-1 | CAKNGRDWGTDTQYF | TGTGCCAAAAATGGTCGGGACTGGGGCACAGATACGCAGTATTTT
TRBJ2-7 | . | . | TRBV11-3 | CASSLGAVSYEQYF | TGTGCCAGCAGCTTAGGGGCAGTCTCCTACGAGCAGTACTTC
TRBJ1-5 | . | . | TRBV2 | CASGGLSNQPQHF | TGTGCCAGCGGGGGGTTGAGCAATCAGCCCCAGCATTTT
TRBJ2-2 | . | . | TRBV4-1 | CASSQALLRPGTGELFF | TGCGCCAGCAGCCAAGCCCTTCTTCGCCCGGGCACCGGGGAGCTGTTTTTT
TRBJ2-7 | once | . | TRBV5-1 | CASSLSSRSYEQYF | TGCGCCAGCAGCTTGTCGTCTAGATCCTACGAGCAGTACTTC
TRBJ2-3 | . | TRBD2 | TRBV10-2 | CASSRNSGGTSTDTQYF | TGCGCCAGCAGTCGGAATAGCGGGGGAACTAGCACAGATACGCAGTATTTT
TRBJ1-6 | . | TRBD1 | TRBV6-5 | CASRTGTGGNSPLHF | TGTGCCAGCAGGACCGGGACAGGGGGGAATTCACCCCTCCACTTT
TRBJ2-5 | . | . | TRBV5-1 | CASSLEGGGETQYF | TGCGCCAGCAGCTTGGAAGGGGGTGGGGAGACCCAGTACTTC
TRBJ2-7 | . | . | TRBV6-6 | CASSYQGFEQYF | TGTGCCAGCAGTTACCAGGGGTTCGAGCAGTACTTC
TRBJ1-4 | . | TRBD1 | TRBV5-1 | CASSLEGTGNEKLFF | TGCGCCAGCAGCTTGGAAGGGACAGGGAATGAAAAACTGTTTTTT
TRBJ2-7 | once | . | TRBV27 | CASSQQDGAKEQYF | TGTGCCAGCTCGCAACAGGACGGAGCTAAAGAGCAGTACTTC
TRBJ1-5 | . | . | TRBV6-1 | CASRVQGFYQPQHF | TGTGCCAGCAGGGTACAGGGATTTTATCAGCCCCAGCATTTT
TRBJ2-5 | . | . | TRBV27 | CASSLSTRGGQETQYF | TGTGCCAGCAGTTTATCGACTAGAGGAGGCCAAGAGACCCAGTACTTC
TRBJ2-7 | . | TRBD1 | TRBV7-8 | CASRTGTSTEQYF | TGTGCCAGCAGGACAGGGACATCTACCGAGCAGTACTTC
TRBJ2-3 | . | TRBD1 | TRBV29-1 | CSAGQGTTDTQYF | TGCAGCGCAGGACAGGGGACCACAGATACGCAGTATTTT
TRBJ1-1 | . | . | TRBV19 | CASSARTGTNAEAFF | TGTGCCAGTAGTGCACGGACCGGGACAAACGCTGAAGCTTTCTTT
TRBJ1-6 | . | TRBD1 | TRBV30 | CAWSKQGTYNSPLHF | TGTGCCTGGAGTAAACAGGGGACATATAATTCACCCCTCCACTTT
TRBJ1-4 | once | . | TRBV4-1 | CASSQDGLKLFF | TGCGCCAGCAGCCAAGATGGCCTAAAACTGTTTTTT
TRBJ2-3 | . | . | TRBV27 | CASSSPWEEGTDTQYF | TGTGCCAGCAGTTCCCCCTGGGAAGAGGGAACAGATACGCAGTATTTT
TRBJ2-1 | . | . | TRBV11-2 | CASSLVRNNEQFF | TGTGCCAGCAGCTTAGTCCGTAACAATGAGCAGTTCTTC
TRBJ1-1 | . | TRBD1 | TRBV5-1 | CASSPAPGGINTEAFF | TGCGCCAGCAGCCCAGCTCCAGGGGGCATAAACACTGAAGCTTTCTTT
TRBJ1-1 | . | . | TRBV6-5 | CASSYSGREAFF | TGTGCCAGCAGTTACTCCGGCAGGGAAGCTTTCTTT
TRBJ2-3 | . | . | TRBV5-1 | CASSSQGGYSTDTQYF | TGCGCCAGCAGCTCCCAGGGGGGATATAGCACAGATACGCAGTATTTT
TRBJ1-1 | . | . | TRBV2 | CASRKRGGAWSEAFF | TGTGCCAGCAGAAAAAGGGGGGGGGCCTGGTCTGAAGCTTTCTTT
TRBJ1-1 | . | TRBD1 | TRBV11-3 | CASSLDGDSTEAFF | TGTGCCAGCAGCTTAGATGGGGACAGCACTGAAGCTTTCTTT
TRBJ2-2 | . | . | TRBV25-1 | CASSHRANTGELFF | TGTGCCAGCTCACACCGGGCGAACACCGGGGAGCTGTTTTTT
TRBJ2-3 | . | . | TRBV5-1 | CASSLAGAEDTQYF | TGCGCCAGCAGCTTGGCTGGGGCTGAGGATACGCAGTATTTT
TRBJ1-1 | . | . | TRBV5-1 | CASSLAPGVEAFF | TGCGCCAGCAGCTTGGCCCCAGGGGTTGAAGCTTTCTTT
TRBJ2-3 | . | TRBD2 | TRBV2 | CAHQFEGLAGGTDTQYF | TGTGCCCATCAGTTTGAAGGACTAGCGGGAGGCACAGATACGCAGTATTTT
TRBJ1-6 | . | . | TRBV30 | CAWSVRGNSPLHF | TGTGCCTGGAGTGTAAGGGGCAATTCACCCCTCCACTTT
TRBJ1-5 | few | . | TRBV27 | CASSNPQQPQHF | TGTGCCAGCAGTAACCCACAACAGCCCCAGCATTTT
TRBJ1-1 | . | . | TRBV11-1 | CASTTHDSRVMNTEAFF | TGTGCCAGCACGACACACGACTCGAGGGTTATGAACACTGAAGCTTTCTTT
TRBJ2-7 | . | TRBD1 | TRBV5-4 | CASSPGQGAIISKQYF | TGTGCCAGCAGCCCGGGACAGGGGGCGATAATTTCGAAGCAGTACTTC
TRBJ2-7 | . | . | TRBV10-2 | CARRGRYEQYF | TGCGCCAGACGTGGGAGATACGAGCAGTACTTC
TRBJ1-1 | . | TRBD1 | TRBV7-9 | CASSYRGNTEAFF | TGTGCCAGCAGCTACAGGGGTAACACTGAAGCTTTCTTT
TRBJ2-7 | . | TRBD2 | TRBV19 | CASSIRTSGSYEQYF | TGTGCCAGTAGTATCAGGACTAGCGGTTCCTACGAGCAGTACTTC
TRBJ2-7 | . | . | TRBV29-1 | CSVTGVSYEQYF | TGCAGCGTGACGGGAGTATCCTACGAGCAGTACTTC
TRBJ2-1 | . | . | TRBV6-5 | CASSLETFADEQFF | TGTGCCAGCAGCCTCGAGACTTTCGCGGATGAGCAGTTCTTC
TRBJ1-4 | . | . | TRBV10-1 | CASSEPRTPATNEKLFF | TGCGCCAGCAGTGAGCCGCGGACACCCGCAACTAATGAAAAACTGTTTTTT
TRBJ1-2 | . | TRBD1 | TRBV7-2 | CASSLSDRGLYGYTF | TGTGCCAGCAGCTTGTCGGACAGGGGCCTCTATGGCTACACCTTC
TRBJ2-7 | few | TRBD2 | TRBV5-1 | CASSQRTSGAYEQYF | TGCGCCAGCAGCCAAAGGACTAGCGGGGCCTACGAGCAGTACTTC
TRBJ1-5 | . | TRBD1 | TRBV6-6 | CASSSRTGGQPQHF | TGTGCCAGCAGTTCTCGGACAGGGGGGCAGCCCCAGCATTTT
TRBJ1-3 | . | . | TRBV5-1 | CASSLDYGGNTIYF | TGCGCCAGCAGCTTGGATTACGGTGGAAACACCATATATTTT
TRBJ2-5 | few | . | TRBV2 | CASSVGQEGTQYF | TGTGCCAGCAGTGTTGGGCAGGAGGGGACCCAGTACTTC
TRBJ2-7 | once | . | TRBV7-2 | CASSLGGADYEQYF | TGTGCCAGCAGCTTGGGTGGGGCAGACTACGAGCAGTACTTC
TRBJ1-1 | . | . | TRBV9 | CASSVGGDVGTEAFF | TGTGCCAGCAGCGTAGGCGGGGATGTCGGCACTGAAGCTTTCTTT
TRBJ2-2 | once | TRBD2 | TRBV5-4 | CASSLAGGRVTGELFF | TGTGCCAGCAGCTTGGCCGGCGGGAGGGTCACCGGGGAGCTGTTTTTT
TRBJ2-5 | . | . | TRBV29-1 | CSVEAGGRETQYF | TGCAGCGTTGAAGCCGGGGGTCGAGAGACCCAGTACTTC
TRBJ2-1 | . | TRBD2 | TRBV5-1 | CASSSGLAQFF | TGCGCCAGCAGCTCGGGACTAGCCCAGTTCTTC